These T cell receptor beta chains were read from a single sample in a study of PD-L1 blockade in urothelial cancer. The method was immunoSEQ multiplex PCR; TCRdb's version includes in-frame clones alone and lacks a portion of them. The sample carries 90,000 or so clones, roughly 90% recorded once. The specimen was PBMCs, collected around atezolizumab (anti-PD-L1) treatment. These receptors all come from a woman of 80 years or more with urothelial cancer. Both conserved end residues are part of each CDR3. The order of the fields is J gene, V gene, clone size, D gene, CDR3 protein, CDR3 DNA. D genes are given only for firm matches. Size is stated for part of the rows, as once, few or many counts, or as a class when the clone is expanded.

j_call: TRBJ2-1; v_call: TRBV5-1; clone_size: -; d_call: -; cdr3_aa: CASSTSPNEQFF; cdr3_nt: TGCGCCAGCAGCACTTCACCAAATGAGCAGTTCTTC
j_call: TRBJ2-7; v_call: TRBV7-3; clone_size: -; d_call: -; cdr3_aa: CASSPEGGGPYEQYF; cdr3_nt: TGTGCCAGCAGCCCCGAGGGAGGGGGGCCCTACGAGCAGTACTTC
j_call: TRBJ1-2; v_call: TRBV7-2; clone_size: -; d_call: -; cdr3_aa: CASSPGAGAYGYTF; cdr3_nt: TGTGCCAGCAGCCCTGGAGCCGGAGCCTATGGCTACACCTTC
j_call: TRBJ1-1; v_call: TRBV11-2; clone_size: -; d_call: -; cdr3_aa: CASSPLRGKNTEAFF; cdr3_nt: TGTGCCAGCAGCCCACTCCGGGGGAAGAACACTGAAGCTTTCTTT
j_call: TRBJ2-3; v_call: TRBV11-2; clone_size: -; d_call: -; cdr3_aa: CASSLSSYGTDTQYF; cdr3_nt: TGTGCCAGCAGCTTAAGTAGCTATGGCACAGATACGCAGTATTTT
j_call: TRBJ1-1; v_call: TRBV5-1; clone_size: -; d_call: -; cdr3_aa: CASSLGGDVNTEAFF; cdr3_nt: TGCGCCAGCAGCTTGGGAGGAGACGTGAACACTGAAGCTTTCTTT
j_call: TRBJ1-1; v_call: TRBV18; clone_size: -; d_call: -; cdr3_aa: CASSQTAQVTEAFF; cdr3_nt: TGTGCCAGCTCACAGACGGCTCAGGTCACTGAAGCTTTCTTT
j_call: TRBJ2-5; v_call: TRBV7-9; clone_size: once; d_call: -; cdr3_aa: CASSLSQGTETQYF; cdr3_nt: TGTGCCAGCAGCCTCTCACAGGGTACAGAGACCCAGTACTTC
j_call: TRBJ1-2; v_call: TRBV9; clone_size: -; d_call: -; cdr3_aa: CASSVEGTPFGGYTF; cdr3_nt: TGTGCCAGCAGCGTGGAGGGGACCCCTTTTGGTGGCTACACCTTC
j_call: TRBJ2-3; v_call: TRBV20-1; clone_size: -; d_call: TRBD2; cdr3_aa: CSAASGRPTF; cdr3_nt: TGCAGTGCGGCTAGCGGGAGGCCCACTTTT
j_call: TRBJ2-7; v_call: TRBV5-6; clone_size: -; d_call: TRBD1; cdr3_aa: CASTLGTAYSYEQYF; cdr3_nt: TGTGCCAGCACCTTAGGGACAGCGTACTCCTACGAGCAGTACTTC
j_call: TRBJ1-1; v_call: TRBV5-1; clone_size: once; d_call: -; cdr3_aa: CASSDNQNTEAFF; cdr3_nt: TGCGCCAGCAGCGACAATCAGAACACTGAAGCTTTCTTT
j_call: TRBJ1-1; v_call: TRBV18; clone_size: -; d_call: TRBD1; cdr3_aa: CASSGTGGWNTEAFF; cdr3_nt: TGTGCCAGCTCTGGGACAGGGGGCTGGAACACTGAAGCTTTCTTT
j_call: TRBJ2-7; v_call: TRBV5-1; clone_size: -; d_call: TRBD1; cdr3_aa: CASSLGQFPEQYF; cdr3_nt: TGCGCCAGCAGTTTGGGACAGTTCCCCGAGCAGTACTTC
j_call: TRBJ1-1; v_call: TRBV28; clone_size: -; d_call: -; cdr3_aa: CATRRGSEAFF; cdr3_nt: TGTGCCACACGTCGGGGGTCTGAAGCTTTCTTT
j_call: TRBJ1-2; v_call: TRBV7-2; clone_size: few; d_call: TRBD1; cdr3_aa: CASSLVAGQPYGYTF; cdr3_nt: TGTGCCAGCAGCTTAGTCGCGGGACAGCCCTATGGCTACACCTTC